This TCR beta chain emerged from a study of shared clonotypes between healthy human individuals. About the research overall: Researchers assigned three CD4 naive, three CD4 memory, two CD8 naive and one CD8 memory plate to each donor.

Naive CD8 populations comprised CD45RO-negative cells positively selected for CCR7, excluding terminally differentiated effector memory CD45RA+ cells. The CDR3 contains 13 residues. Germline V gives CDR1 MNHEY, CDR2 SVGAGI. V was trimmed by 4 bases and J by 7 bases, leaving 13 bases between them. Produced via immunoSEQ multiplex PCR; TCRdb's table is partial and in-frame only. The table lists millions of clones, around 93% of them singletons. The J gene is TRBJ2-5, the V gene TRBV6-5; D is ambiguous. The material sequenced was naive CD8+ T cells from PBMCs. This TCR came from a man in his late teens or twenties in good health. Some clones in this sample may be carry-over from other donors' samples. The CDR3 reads CASSSHSVGTQYF. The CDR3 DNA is TGTGCCAGCAGTTCTCACTCGGTGGGGACCCAGTACTTC.